A single sample gave rise to the 10 T cell receptor beta chains below, sequenced in a study of T cells in Graves' hyperthyroidism and ophthalmopathy. Authors of the study amplified TCR beta CDR3 regions from RNA transcripts. TCR CDR3 underwent first-round RT-PCR with the HTBI primer set. MiXCR was run by TCRdb on the multiplex PCR reads, yielding one entry per CDR3 protein. Altogether about 250,000 distinct CDR3 sequences are present, over 20% being singletons, with the ten largest covering 30% to 40%. Source material: blood. All receptors derive from a woman aged 40 to 50 with Graves' ophthalmopathy.

This clonotype was picked up many times. The V call is TRBV20-1, the J call TRBJ2-7, with D perhaps being TRBD1 or TRBD2 (5 bases each). V lost 5 bases to trimming and J lost 0 bases, with 20 bases between them. Germline lookup yields CDR1 DFQATT and CDR2 SNEGSKA (reference sequence). The CDR3 contains 16 residues. CDR3 sequence: CSAALGDAAFSYEQYF. The CDR3 DNA sequence: TGCAGTGCTGCCTTGGGGGATGCGGCTTTCTCCTACGAGCAGTACTTC.

A word on this clonotype: Possible read error: a much larger clone is one base away. The V gene is TRBV28, the J gene TRBJ1-6, with 7 nucleotides matching TRBD1. This CDR3 has 14 residues. Germline-derived CDR1 and CDR2 are MDHEN and SYDVKM. V was pared by 4 bases and J by 6 bases, with 3 bases of the junction left unmatched. The CDR3 loop reads CASSSTGSNSPLHF. CDR3 sequence (DNA): TGTGCCAGCAGTTCGACAGGGAGTAATTCACCCCTCCACTTT.

The rearrangement links TRBV5-1 to TRBJ2-7, with no clear D. Germline V gives CDR1 SGHRS, CDR2 YFSETQ. V was shortened by 0 bases and J by 0 bases, with 13 bases between the two germline ends. There are 16 residues in the CDR3. DNA of the CDR3: TGCGCCAGCAGCTTGGGACCGACAACCCTCTCCTACGAGCAGTACTTC. Residues: CASSLGPTTLSYEQYF. Complete variable domain (other parts from reference TRBV5-1 and TRBJ2-7): KAGVTQTPRYLIKTRGQQVTLSCSPISGHRSVSWYQQTPGQGLQFLFEYFSETQRNKGNFPGRFSGRQFSNSRSEMNVSTLELGDSALYLCASSLGPTTLSYEQYFGPGTRLTVT.

This clonotype was detected ten times or more. The chain is built from TRBV29-1 and TRBJ2-5; D gene unclear. The CDR3 contains 16 residues. The V and J ends lost 4 bases and 0 bases respectively, with 18 bases between them. The V gene's germline CDR1 is SQVTM and CDR2 ANQGSEA. CDR3 nucleotide sequence: TGCAGCGTTGGGCCTCCACCGAACGTGTACCAAGAGACCCAGTACTTC. Protein: CSVGPPPNVYQETQYF.

Notes on this clonotype: Its ends do not fully match the called genes, so a read error is possible. The rearrangement joins TRBV30 to TRBJ2-5; D ambiguous. The CDR3 is 14 amino acids. Germline loops: CDR1 GTSNPN, CDR2 SVGIG (reference sequence). The CDR3 region has the DNA TGTGCCCGGAGTTACGGTGACCGGAAAGAGACCCAGTACTTC. Protein sequence: CARSYGDRKETQYF.

This clonotype came up many times. J is TRBJ2-5 and V is TRBV29-1; 13 bases align to TRBD2. The V gene's germline CDR1 is SQVTM and CDR2 ANQGSEA. The CDR3 loop spans 15 amino acids. The V gene end was trimmed by 5 bases and the J gene end by 5 bases; junction bases not matched to a gene: 8. The CDR3 region is CSVLGLAGASETQYF. Written as DNA, the CDR3 is TGCAGCGTTCTTGGACTAGCGGGAGCTTCGGAGACCCAGTACTTC. Full variable domain (missing parts from reference TRBV29-1 and TRBJ2-5): SAVISQKPSRDICQRGTSLTIQCQVDSQVTMMFWYRQQPGQSLTLIATANQGSEATYESGFVIDKFPISRPNLTFSTLTVSNMSPEDSSIYLCSVLGLAGASETQYFGPGTRLLVL.

The chain uses TRBV6-2 or TRBV6-3 and TRBJ2-7, with D perhaps TRBD1 or TRBD2 (5 bases each). This CDR3 contains 15 residues. The germline V gene has CDR1 MNHEY and CDR2 SVGEGT. V dropped 4 bases and J dropped 0 bases, with 13 bases sitting between them. The CDR3 region has the DNA TGTGCCAGCAGTTCTTTCTTGGGGGTCTCCTACGAGCAGTACTTC. It translates to CASSSFLGVSYEQYF.

This clonotype was found many times. The V and J genes are TRBV20-1 and TRBJ2-7; D gene ambiguous. The V end lost 0 bases, the J end lost 7 bases, and 7 bases lay between the germline ends. The CDR3 length is 11 residues. Per the germline V gene, CDR1 is DFQATT and CDR2 is SNEGSKA (reference sequence). CDR3 region: CSARDYPEQYF. The CDR3 DNA reads TGCAGTGCTAGAGATTATCCGGAGCAGTACTTC.

CDR3 sequence (DNA): TGTGCCAGCAGCTTAGACGGCGGGGATGGGGAGACCCAGTACTTC. The encoded protein is CASSLDGGDGETQYF. V gene TRBV7-2 combines with J gene TRBJ2-5; a weak D match, TRBD2 (6 bases). CDR3 length equals 15 residues. CDR1 and CDR2 from the germline V gene are SGHTA and FQGNSA. Trimming stripped 1 base from V and 5 bases from J, with 14 bases between.

CDR3 nucleotide sequence: TGTGCCAGCAGCTTAATGGACTATGTAGAGACCCAGTACTTC. Amino acid sequence: CASSLMDYVETQYF. This chain joins TRBV7-2 and TRBJ2-5; possibly TRBD2 for D (6 bases). V was shortened by 2 bases and J by 4 bases, with 11 bases between the two germline ends. The CDR3 contains 14 residues. Germline V gives CDR1 SGHTA, CDR2 FQGNSA.